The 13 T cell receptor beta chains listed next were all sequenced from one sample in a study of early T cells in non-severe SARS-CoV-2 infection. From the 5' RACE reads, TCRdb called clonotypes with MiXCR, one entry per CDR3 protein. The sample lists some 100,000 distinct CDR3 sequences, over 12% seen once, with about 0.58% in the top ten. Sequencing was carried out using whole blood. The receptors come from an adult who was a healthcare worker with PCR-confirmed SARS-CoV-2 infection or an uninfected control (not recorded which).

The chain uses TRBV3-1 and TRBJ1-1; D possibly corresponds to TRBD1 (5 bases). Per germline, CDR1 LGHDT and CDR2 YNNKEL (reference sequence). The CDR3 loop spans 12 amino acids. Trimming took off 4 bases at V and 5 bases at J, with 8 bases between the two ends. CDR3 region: CASSLGATEAFF. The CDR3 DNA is TGTGCCAGCAGCCTAGGGGCTACTGAAGCTTTCTTT.

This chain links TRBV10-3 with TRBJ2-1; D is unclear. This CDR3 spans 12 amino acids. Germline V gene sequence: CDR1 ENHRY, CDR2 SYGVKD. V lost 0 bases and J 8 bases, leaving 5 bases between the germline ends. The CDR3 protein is CAISESTDEQFF. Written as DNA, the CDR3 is TGTGCCATCAGTGAGTCTACCGATGAGCAGTTCTTC.

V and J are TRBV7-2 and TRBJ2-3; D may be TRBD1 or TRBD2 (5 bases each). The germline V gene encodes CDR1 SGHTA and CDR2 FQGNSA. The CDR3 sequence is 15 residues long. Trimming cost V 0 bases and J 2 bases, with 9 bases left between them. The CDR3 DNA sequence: TGTGCCAGCAGCTTAGCGGGGACCAACACAGATACGCAGTATTTT. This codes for CASSLAGTNTDTQYF.

The CDR3 loop is CSVETSGPPTTRYF. In DNA form, the CDR3 reads TGCAGCGTCGAAACTAGCGGACCTCCCACCACTCGGTATTTT. This chain joins TRBV29-1 and TRBJ2-3, with 8 positions matching TRBD2. The J segment lost 14 bases and the V segment lost 6 bases, leaving 19 bases of the junction unmatched. This CDR3 is built from 14 residues. Germline values: CDR1 SQVTM, CDR2 ANQGSEA.

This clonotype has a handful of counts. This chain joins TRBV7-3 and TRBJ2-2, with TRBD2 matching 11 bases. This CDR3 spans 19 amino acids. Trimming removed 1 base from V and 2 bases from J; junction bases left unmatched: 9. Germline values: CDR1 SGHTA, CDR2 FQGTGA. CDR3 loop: CASSLKYTSGGPNTGELFF. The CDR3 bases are TGTGCCAGCAGCTTAAAATATACTAGCGGGGGTCCAAACACCGGGGAGCTGTTTTTT.

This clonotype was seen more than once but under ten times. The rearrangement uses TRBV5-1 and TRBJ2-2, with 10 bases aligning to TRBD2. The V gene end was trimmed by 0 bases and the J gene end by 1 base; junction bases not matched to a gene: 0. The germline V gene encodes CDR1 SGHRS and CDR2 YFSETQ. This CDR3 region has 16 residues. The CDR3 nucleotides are TGCGCCAGCAGCTTGGGACTAGCGGGGAACACCGGGGAGCTGTTTTTT. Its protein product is CASSLGLAGNTGELFF.

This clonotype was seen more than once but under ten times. CDR3 in DNA: TGCGCCAGCAGCCAAACGGGACAGGGGTTGATGAACACTGAAGCTTTCTTT. Protein: CASSQTGQGLMNTEAFF. The chain uses TRBV4-1 and TRBJ1-1; 10 nucleotides align to TRBD1. Per the germline V gene, CDR1 is MGHRA and CDR2 is YSYEKL. The CDR3 extends over 17 amino acids. V lost 2 bases to trimming and J lost 0 bases; unmatched junction nucleotides: 6.

The CDR3 sequence is CASSGRDRLNTEAFF. The DNA of the CDR3 is TGTGCCAGCAGCGGCCGGGACAGGCTAAACACTGAAGCTTTCTTT. The rearrangement links TRBV9 to TRBJ1-1; 8 bases are a match to TRBD1. The CDR3 loop spans 15 amino acids. V lost 3 bases to trimming and J lost 2 bases; unmatched junction nucleotides: 6. Per the germline V gene, CDR1 is SGDLS and CDR2 is YYNGEE.

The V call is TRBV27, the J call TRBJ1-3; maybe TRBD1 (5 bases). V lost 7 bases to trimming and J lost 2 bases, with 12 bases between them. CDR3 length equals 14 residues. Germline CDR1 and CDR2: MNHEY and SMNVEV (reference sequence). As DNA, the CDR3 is TGTGCCAGCAAGAATAGGGGAGCTGGAAACACCATATATTTT. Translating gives CASKNRGAGNTIYF.

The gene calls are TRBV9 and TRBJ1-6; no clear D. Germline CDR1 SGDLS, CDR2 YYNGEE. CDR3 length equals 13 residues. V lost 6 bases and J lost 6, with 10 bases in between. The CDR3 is CASNGGANSPLHF. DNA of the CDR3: TGTGCCAGCAATGGAGGAGCTAATTCACCCCTCCACTTT. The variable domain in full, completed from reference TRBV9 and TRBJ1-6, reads DSGVTQTPKHLITATGQRVTLRCSPRSGDLSVYWYQQSLDQGLQFLIQYYNGEERAKGNILERFSAQQFPDLHSELNLSSLELGDSALYFCASNGGANSPLHFGNGTRLTVT.

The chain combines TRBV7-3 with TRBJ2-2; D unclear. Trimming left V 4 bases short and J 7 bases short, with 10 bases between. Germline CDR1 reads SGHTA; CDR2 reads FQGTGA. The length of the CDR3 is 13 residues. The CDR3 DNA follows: TGTGCCAGCAGCTACCTTGGGGACGGGGAGCTGTTTTTT. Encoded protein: CASSYLGDGELFF.

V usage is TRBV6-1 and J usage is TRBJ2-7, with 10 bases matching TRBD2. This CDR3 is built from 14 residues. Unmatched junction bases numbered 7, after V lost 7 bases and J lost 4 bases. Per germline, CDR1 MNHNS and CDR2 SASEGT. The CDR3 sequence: CASTSLAGVYEQYV. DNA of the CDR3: TGTGCCAGCACGTCGCTAGCGGGGGTGTACGAGCAGTACGTC.

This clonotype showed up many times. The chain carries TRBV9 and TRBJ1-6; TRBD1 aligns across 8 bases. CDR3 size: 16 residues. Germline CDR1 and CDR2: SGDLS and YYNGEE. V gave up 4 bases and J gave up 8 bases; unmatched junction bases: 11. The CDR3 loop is CASSPAPGQVYSPLHF. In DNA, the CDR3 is TGTGCCAGCAGCCCCGCACCGGGACAGGTGTATTCACCCCTCCACTTT.